This is a list of T cell receptor beta chains from one sample in a study of blood T cell repertoires in COVID-19. The assay was immunoSEQ multiplex PCR, and TCRdb's table has in-frame clones only and misses some. The repertoire includes some 90,000 clones, about 92% of them detected once, and roughly 2.3% sits in the top ten. Sequences were obtained from peripheral blood. These receptors all stem from a man over 45 with acute or convalescent COVID-19. Both conserved end residues are part of each CDR3. Fields, in order: D gene, clone size, J gene, V gene, CDR3 DNA, CDR3 protein. The D gene is left open where the match is weak. Not all rows give a size; the values are once, few, many and, for expanded clones, a class.

d_gene: -; abundance: once; j_gene: TRBJ2-4; v_gene: TRBV7-6; CDR3nt: TGTGCCAGCAGCTGTCACAGGGAGGCCAAAAACATTCAGTACTTC; CDR3aa: CASSCHREAKNIQYF
d_gene: TRBD2; abundance: -; j_gene: TRBJ2-1; v_gene: TRBV7-3; CDR3nt: TGTGCCAGCAGCCTGGCGGGACTAGCGGCAAACAATGAGCAGTTCTTC; CDR3aa: CASSLAGLAANNEQFF
d_gene: -; abundance: few; j_gene: TRBJ1-1; v_gene: TRBV6-5; CDR3nt: TGTGCCAGCAGTTACGAGGGTATGAACACTGAAGCTTTCTTT; CDR3aa: CASSYEGMNTEAFF
d_gene: -; abundance: -; j_gene: TRBJ1-1; v_gene: TRBV4-1; CDR3nt: TGCGCCAGCAGCCAAGATGCGGGTCGGGGCACTGAAGCTTTCTTT; CDR3aa: CASSQDAGRGTEAFF
d_gene: TRBD1; abundance: -; j_gene: TRBJ2-2; v_gene: TRBV7-9; CDR3nt: TGTGCCAGCAGCCCGACGGACAGGAGCACCGGGGAGCTGTTTTTT; CDR3aa: CASSPTDRSTGELFF
d_gene: TRBD1; abundance: -; j_gene: TRBJ2-5; v_gene: TRBV5-1; CDR3nt: TGCGCCAGCAGCTTGGTAACAGGGGACGAAGAGACCCAGTACTTC; CDR3aa: CASSLVTGDEETQYF
d_gene: -; abundance: few; j_gene: TRBJ1-1; v_gene: TRBV27; CDR3nt: TGTGCCAGCAGTTTTGACTCGAACACTGAAGCTTTCTTT; CDR3aa: CASSFDSNTEAFF
d_gene: -; abundance: -; j_gene: TRBJ1-5; v_gene: TRBV30; CDR3nt: TGTGCCTGGAGTGTAGGGAGGGTCGGTCAGCCCCAGCATTTT; CDR3aa: CAWSVGRVGQPQHF
d_gene: TRBD2; abundance: -; j_gene: TRBJ2-5; v_gene: TRBV3-1/TRBV3-2; CDR3nt: TGTGCCAGCAGCACCCGAAATCGGGGGGGCCCGAGGGAGACCCAGTACTTC; CDR3aa: CASSTRNRGGPRETQYF
d_gene: -; abundance: -; j_gene: TRBJ1-4; v_gene: TRBV7-2; CDR3nt: TGTGCCAGCAGCTTACAAACAGGTTCCAATGAAAAACTGTTTTTT; CDR3aa: CASSLQTGSNEKLFF
d_gene: TRBD1; abundance: -; j_gene: TRBJ1-1; v_gene: TRBV5-1; CDR3nt: TGCGCCAGCAGCCTGACAGGGGGCGCCACTGAAGCTTTCTTT; CDR3aa: CASSLTGGATEAFF
d_gene: TRBD2; abundance: once; j_gene: TRBJ2-3; v_gene: TRBV3-1/TRBV3-2; CDR3nt: TGTGCCAGCAGCCGTGGCAGCGGGGGTTTAGGTGGAGATACGCAGTATTTT; CDR3aa: CASSRGSGGLGGDTQYF
d_gene: -; abundance: -; j_gene: TRBJ2-5; v_gene: TRBV6-5; CDR3nt: TGTGCCAGCAGGTACACAGGGTCGATAGAGACCCAGTACTTC; CDR3aa: CASRYTGSIETQYF
d_gene: TRBD1; abundance: -; j_gene: TRBJ2-6; v_gene: TRBV28; CDR3nt: TGTGCCAGCAGGTCGACCCCACCGGGACAGGCCAACTCTGGGGCCAACGTCCTGACTTTC; CDR3aa: CASRSTPPGQANSGANVLTF
d_gene: -; abundance: -; j_gene: TRBJ1-5; v_gene: TRBV19; CDR3nt: TGTGCCAGTAGTATAGGGAGGGGTCAGCCCCAGCATTTT; CDR3aa: CASSIGRGQPQHF
d_gene: -; abundance: -; j_gene: TRBJ1-1; v_gene: TRBV9; CDR3nt: TGTGCCAGCAGCTCCCGGACAGAGAACACTGAAGCTTTCTTT; CDR3aa: CASSSRTENTEAFF
d_gene: -; abundance: -; j_gene: TRBJ1-2; v_gene: TRBV28; CDR3nt: TGTGCCAGCAGTTCGTCTAACTATGGCTACACCTTC; CDR3aa: CASSSSNYGYTF
d_gene: TRBD2; abundance: -; j_gene: TRBJ2-1; v_gene: TRBV7-2; CDR3nt: TGTGCCAGCATCAAGCGGGGTTTCTACAATGAGCAGTTCTTC; CDR3aa: CASIKRGFYNEQFF
d_gene: TRBD2; abundance: -; j_gene: TRBJ2-3; v_gene: TRBV15; CDR3nt: TGTGCCACCAGCACTACCCTAGGCGGGGGGGCGCAGTATTTT; CDR3aa: CATSTTLGGGAQYF
d_gene: -; abundance: -; j_gene: TRBJ1-5; v_gene: TRBV2; CDR3nt: TGTGCCAGCACTATAGGGGCTGATCAGCCCCAGCATTTT; CDR3aa: CASTIGADQPQHF
d_gene: TRBD1; abundance: -; j_gene: TRBJ2-3; v_gene: TRBV9; CDR3nt: TGTGCCAGCTCAAACTCAGGGCAGGGGGCAGATACGCAGTATTTT; CDR3aa: CASSNSGQGADTQYF
d_gene: TRBD2; abundance: -; j_gene: TRBJ2-2; v_gene: TRBV6-5; CDR3nt: TGTGCCAGCAGTTCCTCTTGGACTAGGAACACCGGGGAGCTGTTTTTT; CDR3aa: CASSSSWTRNTGELFF
d_gene: -; abundance: -; j_gene: TRBJ1-2; v_gene: TRBV5-1; CDR3nt: TGCGCCAGCAGCTTGGGCCCAGGGACATCCTATGGCTACACCTTC; CDR3aa: CASSLGPGTSYGYTF
d_gene: -; abundance: -; j_gene: TRBJ2-5; v_gene: TRBV2; CDR3nt: TGTGCCAGCAGTGAAGGGACTTCCGCCGCGACCCAGTACTTC; CDR3aa: CASSEGTSAATQYF
d_gene: TRBD2; abundance: -; j_gene: TRBJ2-1; v_gene: TRBV7-2; CDR3nt: TGTGCCAGCAGCCCCCGGACTAGCGGGGGCTATGAGCAGTTCTTC; CDR3aa: CASSPRTSGGYEQFF
d_gene: -; abundance: -; j_gene: TRBJ1-1; v_gene: TRBV28; CDR3nt: TGTGCCAGCATACAGGGACACACTGAAGCTTTCTTT; CDR3aa: CASIQGHTEAFF
d_gene: -; abundance: -; j_gene: TRBJ1-1; v_gene: TRBV7-9; CDR3nt: TGTGCCAGCAGTTATACGGTAACTGAAGCTTTCTTT; CDR3aa: CASSYTVTEAFF
d_gene: -; abundance: -; j_gene: TRBJ2-5; v_gene: TRBV18; CDR3nt: TGTGCCAGCTCACCACCCGTAGGGGGGACCCAGTACTTC; CDR3aa: CASSPPVGGTQYF
d_gene: TRBD2; abundance: -; j_gene: TRBJ2-7; v_gene: TRBV29-1; CDR3nt: TGCAGCGTTGTCGAGCCTAGCGGGAGAAAGGACGAGCAGTACTTC; CDR3aa: CSVVEPSGRKDEQYF
d_gene: -; abundance: once; j_gene: TRBJ1-1; v_gene: TRBV6-2/TRBV6-3; CDR3nt: TGTGCCAGCAGTTACTCGAACAAAGTCGGGGAAGCTTTCTTT; CDR3aa: CASSYSNKVGEAFF
d_gene: TRBD1; abundance: -; j_gene: TRBJ2-3; v_gene: TRBV27; CDR3nt: TGTGCCAGCAGCCGACGAAATGACAGGGAAACAGATACGCAGTATTTT; CDR3aa: CASSRRNDRETDTQYF
d_gene: -; abundance: -; j_gene: TRBJ1-5; v_gene: TRBV7-8; CDR3nt: TGTGCCAGCAGCGCCAGACAGGACCTCCAGCCCCAGCATTTT; CDR3aa: CASSARQDLQPQHF
d_gene: TRBD1; abundance: -; j_gene: TRBJ2-5; v_gene: TRBV5-1; CDR3nt: TGCGCCAGCAGCTGGGGGACAGGCGACCAAGAGACCCAGTACTTC; CDR3aa: CASSWGTGDQETQYF
d_gene: -; abundance: -; j_gene: TRBJ2-1; v_gene: TRBV27; CDR3nt: TGTGCCAGCAGTGACCGGGACATGGGATACAATGAGCAGTTCTTC; CDR3aa: CASSDRDMGYNEQFF
d_gene: TRBD2; abundance: -; j_gene: TRBJ2-1; v_gene: TRBV27; CDR3nt: TGTGCCAGCAGTCCCCTAGCGGGGGCCGGAGGGGAGCAGTTCTTC; CDR3aa: CASSPLAGAGGEQFF
d_gene: TRBD1; abundance: -; j_gene: TRBJ2-3; v_gene: TRBV11-3; CDR3nt: TGTGCCAGCAGCCTCCGACAGGGGAAGGAAGATACGCAGTATTTT; CDR3aa: CASSLRQGKEDTQYF
d_gene: TRBD1; abundance: -; j_gene: TRBJ1-2; v_gene: TRBV28; CDR3nt: TGTGCCAGCCAGGGACAGAAAGGCTACACCTTC; CDR3aa: CASQGQKGYTF
d_gene: TRBD1; abundance: -; j_gene: TRBJ2-5; v_gene: TRBV19; CDR3nt: TGTGCCAGTAGTCCTCCCCGACAGGGATCAGAGACCCAGTACTTC; CDR3aa: CASSPPRQGSETQYF
d_gene: TRBD2; abundance: -; j_gene: TRBJ2-1; v_gene: TRBV11-3; CDR3nt: TGTGCCAGCAGCCCCGGGACTAGCGCTTACAATGAGCAGTTCTTC; CDR3aa: CASSPGTSAYNEQFF
d_gene: TRBD1; abundance: -; j_gene: TRBJ1-4; v_gene: TRBV7-2; CDR3nt: TGTGCCAGCAGCGGGGACAGGGGAAATGAAAAACTGTTTTTT; CDR3aa: CASSGDRGNEKLFF
d_gene: -; abundance: -; j_gene: TRBJ2-1; v_gene: TRBV7-9; CDR3nt: TGTGCCAGCAGCTTAGCCCGGGACTCCTACAATGAGCAGTTCTTC; CDR3aa: CASSLARDSYNEQFF
d_gene: TRBD1; abundance: once; j_gene: TRBJ2-7; v_gene: TRBV19; CDR3nt: TGTGCCAGTAGTATAGCCGCAAGACAGGGGACCTACGAGCAGTACTTC; CDR3aa: CASSIAARQGTYEQYF
d_gene: TRBD1; abundance: -; j_gene: TRBJ1-6; v_gene: TRBV6-2/TRBV6-3; CDR3nt: TGTGCCAGCAGTTACCCTTTACAGGGGGCAGGTTCACCCCTCCACTTT; CDR3aa: CASSYPLQGAGSPLHF